The source of this T cell receptor beta chain is a study of blood T cell repertoires in COVID-19. The CDR3 is 21 residues long. Generated by immunoSEQ multiplex PCR, the TCRdb table keeps only in-frame clones and is missing some. Of 200,000 to 300,000 clones listed, around 89% are singletons. The sample comprised PBMCs or T cells enriched from blood (not recorded which). This chain joins TRBV21-1 and TRBJ2-5; TRBD2 reflects the table's D call only, with no check against the DNA. TRBV21-1 is a listed pseudogene. The clonotype originates from a woman aged 40 to 49 with acute COVID-19. CDR3 loop: CASSLRAQGGGPPRPQETQYF. Written as DNA, the CDR3 is TGTGCCAGCAGCCTCCGGGCGCAGGGCGGAGGGCCTCCCCGTCCCCAAGAGACCCAGTACTTC.